This entry concerns a single T cell receptor beta chain. These data come from a study of T cell changes during pregnancy in multiple sclerosis. Sequencing used immunoSEQ multiplex PCR; TCRdb keeps in-frame clones, though not all of them. Of tens of thousands of clones listed, 92% are singletons. The CDR3 is 14 residues long. V gave up 3 bases and J gave up 8 bases, with 16 bases separating them. Per germline, CDR1 MNHEY and CDR2 SMNVEV (reference sequence). The sample in question was peripheral blood, obtained in the third trimester of pregnancy. This sequence was found in a female donor in good health, enrolled as a control in a pregnancy study. The V and J genes are TRBV27 and TRBJ1-1; no reliable D call. CDR3 loop: CASSFGGSGREAFF. The CDR3 region has the DNA TGTGCCAGCAGTTTTGGTGGTAGTGGGCGAGAAGCTTTCTTT.